The 31 T cell receptor beta chains presented below share a single source sample, sequenced in a study of cytotoxic CD8 clonotypes in ibrutinib-treated CLL. Here immunoSEQ multiplex PCR was the method, and the copy in TCRdb shows in-frame clones only, minus some. Of over 150,000 clones in the sample, about two thirds were seen once. Sequencing was performed on PBMCs, taken after 24 months of ibrutinib treatment. These receptors were collected from a human donor with chronic lymphocytic leukemia.

This clone was seen more than once but under ten times. CDR3 DNA sequence: TGTGCCAGCAGTCCGGACAGGCCACCCTACGAGCAGTACTTC. It codes for CASSPDRPPYEQYF. This chain links TRBV6-5 with TRBJ2-7; 7 nucleotides agree with TRBD1. This CDR3 is 14 amino acids long. The germline CDR1 and CDR2 sequences are MNHEY and SVGAGI. J gave up 2 bases and V 5 bases, and 6 bases lay outside the gene matches.

The V gene is TRBV21-1, the J gene TRBJ1-5. TRBV21-1 is a known pseudogene. The CDR3 runs 15 residues. CDR3 amino acids: CASSKRQGVGQPQHF. The CDR3 DNA follows: TGTGCCAGCAGCAAGAGGCAGGGAGTCGGACAGCCCCAGCATTTT.

The chain carries TRBV11-1 and TRBJ2-3; D is unresolved. The CDR3 spans 12 residues. Germline values: CDR1 SGHAT, CDR2 FQDESV (reference sequence). Trimming removed 3 bases from V and 2 bases from J, with 3 bases in between. CDR3: CASSFSTDTQYF. The DNA for the CDR3 is TGTGCCAGCAGCTTCTCCACAGATACGCAGTATTTT.

A few counts support this clone. CDR3 protein: CASSLWGGEGQPQHF. The CDR3 DNA reads TGTGCCAGCAGCTTGTGGGGAGGAGAAGGGCAGCCCCAGCATTTT. The V and J genes are TRBV5-6 and TRBJ1-5, with D unclear. V was clipped by 1 base and J by 7 bases, with 15 bases between them. The CDR3 has 15 residues. In germline, CDR1 is SGHDT, CDR2 YYEEEE.

This clone came up once. The chain uses TRBV6-6 and TRBJ1-5, with D uncertain. Germline assignment: CDR1 MNHNY and CDR2 SVGAGI (reference sequence). The CDR3 spans 14 residues. The V end was cut by 7 bases, the J end by 4 bases, with 14 bases between. CDR3 sequence reads: CASTLRAGNQPQHF. The CDR3 nucleotides are TGTGCCAGCACCCTGAGGGCCGGAAATCAGCCCCAGCATTTT.

The chain couples TRBV10-3 to TRBJ2-1; 8 nucleotides match TRBD2. Germline CDR1 is ENHRY and CDR2 is SYGVKD. V was clipped by 6 bases and J by 2 bases; unmatched bases: 6. The CDR3 is 15 amino acids. The DNA of the CDR3 is TGTGCCATCAGGGGCAATAGCGGGACCTACAATGAGCAGTTCTTC. Protein: CAIRGNSGTYNEQFF.

CDR3 sequence: CASSPWTSGRAYEQYF. CDR3 nucleotides: TGTGCCAGCAGTCCGTGGACTAGCGGGAGGGCCTACGAGCAGTACTTC. V and J are TRBV2 and TRBJ2-7; 15 nucleotides align to TRBD2. Trimming cost V 5 bases and J 2 bases; bases outside gene matches: 4. The CDR3 loop spans 16 amino acids. Germline CDR1 is SNHLY and CDR2 is FYNNEI.

The chain links TRBV27 to TRBJ2-5, with 8 bases matching TRBD1. The germline gives CDR1 MNHEY, CDR2 SMNVEV (reference sequence). J gave up 4 bases and V 6 bases, and 4 bases lay outside the gene matches. The CDR3 has 13 amino acids. The CDR3 DNA sequence: TGTGCCAGCAGCCGGACAGGGTCAGAGACCCAGTACTTC. Translation gives CASSRTGSETQYF.

This sequence joins TRBV4-3 and TRBJ1-1; D possibly corresponds to TRBD1 (6 bases). Germline CDR1 reads LGHNA; CDR2 reads YSLEER. Trimming left V 2 bases short and J 1 base short, with 17 bases between. This CDR3 is built from 17 residues. CDR3 sequence (DNA): TGCGCCAGCAGCCAAACTAGAACAGGGAGAGGGAACACTGAAGCTTTCTTT. Translated, it gives CASSQTRTGRGNTEAFF.

V usage is TRBV7-2 and J usage is TRBJ2-1, with D perhaps matching TRBD2 (6 bases). V lost 1 base and J lost 3, with 10 bases in between. Germline-derived CDR1 and CDR2 are SGHTA and FQGNSA. This CDR3 spans 15 amino acids. The CDR3 loop is CASSLGSGNYNEQFF. The CDR3 DNA is TGTGCCAGCAGCTTAGGTAGCGGTAACTACAATGAGCAGTTCTTC.

The chain is built from TRBV10-3 and TRBJ2-3; D might be TRBD1 (6 bases). Trimming took off 4 bases at V and 2 bases at J, with 13 bases between the two ends. There are 15 residues in the CDR3. Germline V gene data show CDR1 as ENHRY and CDR2 as SYGVKD. CDR3 region: CAISGPQGPTDTQYF. The CDR3 DNA sequence: TGTGCCATCAGTGGCCCACAGGGTCCCACAGATACGCAGTATTTT.

The chain employs TRBV28 and TRBJ1-3; D remains unclear. V lost 5 bases to trimming and J lost 0 bases, with 14 bases between them. Germline lookup yields CDR1 MDHEN and CDR2 SYDVKM. The CDR3 runs to 16 residues. CDR3 bases: TGTGCCAGCAGTCTGGAAGGGAAAGTCTCTGGAAACACCATATATTTT. The encoded protein is CASSLEGKVSGNTIYF. Full variable domain (outside the CDR3, taken from reference TRBV28 and TRBJ1-3): DVKVTQSSRYLVKRTGEKVFLECVQDMDHENMFWYRQDPGLGLRLIYFSYDVKMKEKGDIPEGYSVSREKKERFSLILESASTNQTSMYLCASSLEGKVSGNTIYFGEGSWLTVV.

The V call is TRBV27, the J call TRBJ1-1; TRBD1 is a possible D gene (6 bases). This CDR3 region has 13 residues. V was shortened by 2 bases and J by 7 bases, with 11 bases between the two germline ends. The germline V gene encodes CDR1 MNHEY and CDR2 SMNVEV (reference sequence). For the CDR3, the DNA is TGTGCCAGCAGTTTAGGTGGACAGCGTGAAGCTTTCTTT. Its protein product is CASSLGGQREAFF.

The rearrangement links TRBV6-5 to TRBJ2-7; D might be TRBD1 (6 bases). The CDR3 length is 13 residues. V lost 10 bases, J lost 2 bases, and 15 bases lay in between. Germline loops: CDR1 MNHEY, CDR2 SVGAGI. CDR3 DNA sequence: TGTGCCACCAGGGGACCGAATACCTACGAGCAGTACTTC. It yields the protein CATRGPNTYEQYF.

This chain connects TRBV29-1 to TRBJ1-1; a possible D gene is TRBD1 (5 bases). CDR1 SQVTM and CDR2 ANQGSEA come from the germline V gene. The CDR3 contains 11 residues. V shed 4 bases and J shed 6 bases, with 9 bases lying between them. This CDR3 is CSVAGLAEAFF. CDR3 nucleotide sequence: TGCAGCGTTGCAGGGTTAGCTGAAGCTTTCTTT.

This chain connects TRBV27 to TRBJ2-2; 9 bases match TRBD1. Unmatched junction bases numbered 3, after V lost 0 bases and J lost 4 bases. The germline V gene encodes CDR1 MNHEY and CDR2 SMNVEV (reference sequence). CDR3 size: 16 residues. CDR3 nucleotide sequence: TGTGCCAGCAGTTTATCCGGGACAGGGTCCACCGGGGAGCTGTTTTTT. It specifies CASSLSGTGSTGELFF.

The V and J genes are TRBV15 and TRBJ2-2; 15 positions match TRBD2. The CDR3 is 19 amino acids. J gave up 2 bases and V 2 bases, and 6 bases lay outside the gene matches. The germline CDR1 and CDR2 sequences are LNHNV and YYDKDF (reference sequence). CDR3 in amino acids: CATSRYPGLAGGNTGELFF. The CDR3 DNA reads as TGTGCCACCAGCAGATACCCGGGACTAGCGGGAGGCAACACCGGGGAGCTGTTTTTT. The full variable domain, completed using reference TRBV15 and TRBJ2-2, is DAMVIQNPRYQVTQFGKPVTLSCSQTLNHNVMYWYQQKSSQAPKLLFHYYDKDFNNEADTPDNFQSRRPNTSFCFLDIRSPGLGDTAMYLCATSRYPGLAGGNTGELFFGEGSRLTVL.

This rearrangement joins TRBV9 to TRBJ2-4; D ambiguous. Per germline, CDR1 SGDLS and CDR2 YYNGEE. Trimming left V 3 bases short and J 7 bases short, with 14 bases between. The CDR3 loop spans 14 amino acids. CDR3 residues: CASSAPEAGNIQYF. In DNA form, the CDR3 reads TGTGCCAGCAGCGCACCTGAGGCTGGGAACATTCAGTACTTC.

The genes are TRBV5-4 and TRBJ1-1; TRBD1 is a possible D gene (5 bases). CDR3 length: 16 residues. Trimming pared 5 bases from V and 0 bases from J, leaving 17 bases between. CDR1 is SGHNT and CDR2 is YYREEE in the germline V gene (reference sequence). CDR3 nucleotides: TGTGCCAGCAGTCAAGACAGCTATATTTTGAACACTGAAGCTTTCTTT. Translating it yields CASSQDSYILNTEAFF.

The chain joins TRBV10-3 to TRBJ1-2; weak D call: TRBD1 (5 bases). The CDR3 is made up of 14 amino acids. With 10 bases removed from V and 0 bases from J, the gap between germline ends came to 15 bases. Germline assignment: CDR1 ENHRY and CDR2 SYGVKD. The CDR3: CATDTGATNYGYTF. The CDR3 nucleotides read TGTGCCACGGATACAGGAGCCACTAACTATGGCTACACCTTC.

J is TRBJ2-7 and V is TRBV9; no clear D. The CDR3 loop spans 16 amino acids. V was clipped by 4 bases and J by 1 base, with 18 bases between them. CDR1 is SGDLS, CDR2 YYNGEE, per germline. The CDR3 nucleotides are TGTGCCAGCAGCCCCCAGTCCGGGCTCGGTTCCTACGAGCAGTACTTC. This translates into CASSPQSGLGSYEQYF.

The chain joins TRBV5-8 to TRBJ1-3, with 7 bases aligning to TRBD1. The CDR3 runs to 14 residues. Germline lookup yields CDR1 SGHTS and CDR2 YDEGEE. Trimming took 5 bases from V and 2 from J; bases not matched to a gene: 4. This chain's CDR3 is CASRLTGTGNTIYF. The DNA of the CDR3 is TGTGCCAGCAGGTTGACAGGGACTGGAAACACCATATATTTT. The whole variable domain, filled in from reference TRBV5-8 and TRBJ1-3, reads EAGVTQSPTHLIKTRGQQATLRCSPISGHTSVYWYQQALGLGLQFLLWYDEGEERNRGNFPPRFSGRQFPNYSSELNVNALELEDSALYLCASRLTGTGNTIYFGEGSWLTVV.

This chain links TRBV6-5 with TRBJ2-5; D is possibly TRBD1 (6 bases). Germline CDR1 MNHEY, CDR2 SVGAGI. The CDR3 is 14 amino acids. Trimming shortened V by 6 bases and J by 6 bases, and 17 bases separated the two germline ends. The CDR3: CASSRGGEGQTQYF. The CDR3 region has the DNA TGTGCCAGCAGCCGAGGGGGTGAGGGACAGACCCAGTACTTC.

This clone occurred a few times. The chain carries TRBV19 and TRBJ2-5; 7 bases align to TRBD1. The J segment lost 0 bases and the V segment lost 2 bases, leaving 6 bases of the junction unmatched. Germline assignment: CDR1 LNHDA and CDR2 SQIVND (reference sequence). The CDR3 is made up of 16 amino acids. CDR3 nucleotide sequence: TGTGCCAGTAGTATAAGGGCACAGGGGTACCAAGAGACCCAGTACTTC. This sequence encodes CASSIRAQGYQETQYF.

CDR3 sequence (DNA): TGTGCCAGCAGCTCCCAGCGGGGGAGGCTCAATGAGCAGTTCTTC. It specifies CASSSQRGRLNEQFF. This rearrangement joins TRBV21-1 to TRBJ2-1; the D call in the table, TRBD2, was not verified against the DNA. TRBV21-1 has pseudogene status. The CDR3 extends over 15 amino acids.

CDR3 loop: CASSRQENTEAFF. CDR3 nucleotide sequence: TGTGCCAGCAGCCGACAGGAAAACACTGAAGCTTTCTTT. The genes are TRBV7-3 and TRBJ1-1; the D gene is possibly TRBD1 (6 bases). The germline V and J ends were trimmed by 5 bases and 2 bases, with 9 bases remaining between them. Germline values: CDR1 SGHTA, CDR2 FQGTGA. This CDR3 contains 13 residues.

The chain recombines TRBV5-1 with TRBJ1-4, with D unresolved. Germline V gives CDR1 SGHRS, CDR2 YFSETQ. The CDR3 length is 15 residues. V was shortened by 1 base and J by 8 bases, with 15 bases between the two germline ends. CDR3 residues: CASSLTSGQGEKLFF. DNA of the CDR3: TGCGCCAGCAGCTTGACCTCGGGCCAAGGGGAAAAACTGTTTTTT. Based on the CDR3 plus reference TRBV5-1 and TRBJ1-4, the full variable domain is KAGVTQTPRYLIKTRGQQVTLSCSPISGHRSVSWYQQTPGQGLQFLFEYFSETQRNKGNFPGRFSGRQFSNSRSEMNVSTLELGDSALYLCASSLTSGQGEKLFFGSGTQLSVL.

This clone has only a few counts. This rearrangement joins TRBV7-9 to TRBJ2-7, with TRBD1 identical over 7 bases. This CDR3 spans 14 amino acids. Germline lookup yields CDR1 SEHNR and CDR2 FQNEAQ (reference sequence). J was trimmed by 3 bases and V by 5 bases; bases with no gene match: 7. CDR3 protein: CASSDTGQVYEQYF. As DNA, the CDR3 is TGTGCCAGCAGCGACACAGGACAGGTCTACGAGCAGTACTTC.

This clone was seen a few times. The chain employs TRBV7-9 and TRBJ1-3; D may be TRBD1 (5 bases). V was shortened by 3 bases and J by 0 bases, with 9 bases between the two germline ends. CDR3 length: 15 amino acids. From germline, CDR1 is SEHNR and CDR2 FQNEAQ (reference sequence). CDR3 amino acids: CASSLGELSGNTIYF. The CDR3, as DNA: TGTGCCAGCAGCTTGGGGGAACTCTCTGGAAACACCATATATTTT.

This clone was seen only a few times. The V and J genes are TRBV7-2 and TRBJ1-5; tentatively, D is TRBD1 (5 bases). The V end lost 5 bases, the J end lost 4 bases, and 15 bases lay between the germline ends. This CDR3 spans 15 amino acids. Germline values: CDR1 SGHTA, CDR2 FQGNSA. The CDR3 nucleotides are TGTGCCAGCAGCCCCCACGGGCCAGGGAATCAGCCCCAGCATTTT. Encoded protein: CASSPHGPGNQPQHF.

The V gene is TRBV7-2, the J gene TRBJ2-7, with 9 bases matching TRBD2. After removal of 5 bases from V and 0 bases from J, the junction contained 11 bases not matched to a gene. The CDR3 runs to 17 residues. The V gene's germline CDR1 is SGHTA and CDR2 FQGNSA. The CDR3, as DNA: TGTGCCAGCAGCACCACCAGACTAGCGGACCTCTCCTACGAGCAGTACTTC. Encoded protein: CASSTTRLADLSYEQYF. Complete variable domain (other parts from reference TRBV7-2 and TRBJ2-7): GAGVSQSPSNKVTEKGKDVELRCDPISGHTALYWYRQSLGQGLEFLIYFQGNSAPDKSGLPSDRFSAERTGGSVSTLTIQRTQQEDSAVYLCASSTTRLADLSYEQYFGPGTRLTVT.